This T cell receptor (beta chain) is from a study of T-cell memory formation after mild COVID-19. Overall study context: Clusters of TCRs were largely donor specific.

Each CDR3 protein is one row after TCRdb ran MiXCR on the 5' RACE reads. The sample shows about 560,000 distinct CDR3 sequences, around 16% of them seen only once. In the case of this clonotype: What it binds is unknown.

CDR1 is SGHRS, CDR2 YFSETQ, per germline. The CDR3 runs to 13 residues. Trimming pared 2 bases from V and 6 bases from J, leaving 11 bases between. Study-wide findings and caveats: From day 15 to 85, contracting clones were balanced between CD4 and CD8, whereas later expanders leaned toward CD4+.

The chain joins TRBV5-1 to TRBJ1-1; D not certain. What was sequenced was PBMCs or a T cell subset sorted from them (not recorded which). This receptor was identified in an adult woman who had mild COVID-19 (a few samples of this study predate the infection). Cell type and time point are not known. CDR3 protein: CASSFNRLSEAFF. In DNA, the CDR3 is TGCGCCAGCAGCTTCAATCGTCTCTCTGAAGCTTTCTTT.